Following are 15 T cell receptor beta chains from one sample sequenced in a study of cytotoxic CD8 clonotypes in ibrutinib-treated CLL. TCRdb's table, derived via immunoSEQ multiplex PCR, lists solely in-frame clones and lacks some. The data contain 130,000 or so clones, 79% of them singletons. Sample: PBMCs, taken after 12 months of ibrutinib treatment. All receptors derive from a human donor with chronic lymphocytic leukemia.

The genes are TRBV7-8 and TRBJ2-7; 8 bases align to TRBD2. V shed 1 base, J shed 6 bases, and the junction held 23 bases outside the gene matches. Looked up from germline, CDR1 is SGHVS and CDR2 is FQNEAQ. The CDR3 is 20 residues long. The DNA of the CDR3 is TGTGCCAGCAGCTTAGGGTCCCCCATCATCGCAGGCGGGAGGAGGATCGAGCAGTACTTC. This sequence encodes CASSLGSPIIAGGRRIEQYF.

This rearrangement joins TRBV28 to TRBJ1-2; 9 bases align to TRBD1. Germline lookup yields CDR1 MDHEN and CDR2 SYDVKM. CDR3 length: 13 amino acids. Trimming removed 10 bases from V and 8 bases from J; junction bases left unmatched: 11. The CDR3 DNA reads TGTGCCACAGAAAAAGGGACAGGGATGGGCTACACCTTC. Its protein is CATEKGTGMGYTF.

This chain connects TRBV5-4 to TRBJ2-1; 7 positions match TRBD2. Trimming at V came to 5 bases and at J to 10 bases, leaving 12 bases not matched to a gene. The germline V gene has CDR1 SGHNT and CDR2 YYREEE (reference sequence). This CDR3 spans 14 amino acids. DNA for the CDR3: TGTGCCAGCAGTATCGGACTAGAACCAAGCGAGCAGTTCTTC. Its protein product is CASSIGLEPSEQFF.

This clone appeared a single time. The chain employs TRBV7-1 and TRBJ2-7; TRBD2 matches at 12 bases. TRBV7-1 is an ORF for which the function is uncertain. The CDR3 extends over 15 amino acids. V was pared by 5 bases and J by 4 bases, with 6 bases of the junction left unmatched. The CDR3 DNA follows: TGTGCCAGCAGCCTATCGACTAGCGGGAGTTACGAGCAGTACTTC. It codes for CASSLSTSGSYEQYF.

The chain recombines TRBV18 with TRBJ2-5; TRBD1 is a possible D gene (5 bases). Germline V lookup: CDR1 KGHSH, CDR2 LQKENI. The CDR3 contains 14 residues. V gave up 5 bases and J gave up 1 base, with 11 bases separating them. CDR3 coding DNA: TGTGCCAGCTCAACTGGACAAAGCCAAGAGACCCAGTACTTC. It specifies CASSTGQSQETQYF.

The genes are TRBV9 and TRBJ2-2; D is perhaps TRBD1 (5 bases). Trimming shortened V by 3 bases and J by 7 bases, and 16 bases separated the two germline ends. CDR1 and CDR2 (germline): SGDLS, YYNGEE. This CDR3 region has 15 residues. The CDR3 reads CASSAFPRGNGELFF. The CDR3, as DNA: TGTGCCAGCAGCGCCTTCCCTAGGGGAAACGGGGAGCTGTTTTTT.

The CDR3 is CASSYTGAVNYGYTF. CDR3 in DNA: TGTGCCAGCAGCTACACAGGGGCTGTTAACTATGGCTACACCTTC. The gene calls are TRBV6-5 and TRBJ1-2, with 7 bases lining up with TRBD1. This CDR3 spans 15 amino acids. The germline CDR1 and CDR2 sequences are MNHEY and SVGAGI. J was trimmed by 1 base and V by 6 bases; bases with no gene match: 8.

This sequence joins TRBV4-2 and TRBJ2-2, with D perhaps assigned TRBD1 or TRBD2 (5 bases each). CDR1 is LGHNA, CDR2 YNFKEQ, per germline. The CDR3 is 16 residues long. The V end was cut by 2 bases, the J end by 4 bases, with 14 bases between. The CDR3 protein is CASSQRSGRPTGELFF. Written as DNA, the CDR3 is TGTGCCAGCAGCCAACGCTCGGGACGGCCCACCGGGGAGCTGTTTTTT.

The chain carries TRBV5-4 and TRBJ2-7, with D perhaps TRBD1 (8 bases). The germline V gene encodes CDR1 SGHNT and CDR2 YYREEE (reference sequence). CDR3 length equals 19 residues. Trimming took off 3 bases at V and 4 bases at J, with 29 bases between the two ends. The CDR3 sequence: CASSSIDRGGLAATYEQYF. The DNA of the CDR3 is TGTGCCAGCAGCTCGATTGACAGGGGCGGTCTAGCGGCGACTTACGAGCAGTACTTC.

This clone came up once. The V gene is TRBV10-2, the J gene TRBJ2-2; D possibly corresponds to TRBD2 (5 bases). This CDR3 is built from 17 residues. Germline assignment: CDR1 WSHSY and CDR2 SAAADI. V was clipped by 0 bases and J by 3 bases, with 14 bases between them. The CDR3 loop reads CASSESTRKRHTGELFF. Here the CDR3 DNA reads TGCGCCAGCAGTGAGTCGACTCGTAAGCGGCACACCGGGGAGCTGTTTTTT.

The chain uses TRBV5-1 and TRBJ2-5, with TRBD1 matching over 8 bases. The CDR3 contains 16 residues. Germline CDR1 is SGHRS and CDR2 is YFSETQ. Unmatched junction bases numbered 10, after V lost 1 base and J lost 5 bases. Here the CDR3 DNA reads TGCGCCAGCAGCTTGATGGGACAGGCCGCAGGGGAGACCCAGTACTTC. This translates into CASSLMGQAAGETQYF. The variable domain in full, with the rest retrieved from reference TRBV5-1 and TRBJ2-5, is KAGVTQTPRYLIKTRGQQVTLSCSPISGHRSVSWYQQTPGQGLQFLFEYFSETQRNKGNFPGRFSGRQFSNSRSEMNVSTLELGDSALYLCASSLMGQAAGETQYFGPGTRLLVL.

The chain recombines TRBV6-1 with TRBJ1-3; TRBD1 matches 8 bases. Germline V gene data show CDR1 as MNHNS and CDR2 as SASEGT. The J segment lost 2 bases and the V segment lost 4 bases, leaving 4 bases of the junction unmatched. The CDR3 is 15 amino acids. CDR3 DNA sequence: TGTGCCAGCAGTGTTGCAGGGGGCCCTGGAAACACCATATATTTT. It yields the protein CASSVAGGPGNTIYF.

This chain uses TRBV4-3 with TRBJ1-2; TRBD1 might be the D (6 bases). The CDR3 is 17 residues long. The germline gives CDR1 LGHNA, CDR2 YSLEER. V was trimmed by 4 bases and J by 0 bases, leaving 18 bases between them. CDR3 sequence: CASSRGQGRRSNYGYTF. CDR3 coding DNA: TGCGCCAGCAGCCGGGGGCAGGGGAGGCGATCTAACTATGGCTACACCTTC.

CDR3 amino acids: CASSVREAGELFF. In DNA form, the CDR3 reads TGTGCCAGCAGCGTGCGGGAGGCCGGGGAGCTGTTTTTT. The J gene is TRBJ2-2, the V gene TRBV9, with TRBD2 matching 8 bases. J was trimmed by 6 bases and V by 2 bases; bases with no gene match: 0. The CDR3 extends over 13 amino acids. Germline V gives CDR1 SGDLS, CDR2 YYNGEE.

The CDR3 DNA sequence: TGTGCCAGCAGCCAAAGGAGGGGCAGCACAGATACGCAGTATTTT. Its translation is CASSQRRGSTDTQYF. The V call is TRBV11-1, the J call TRBJ2-3; D is possibly TRBD2 (6 bases). The germline V and J ends were trimmed by 5 bases and 0 bases, with 12 bases remaining between them. CDR1 and CDR2 from the germline V gene are SGHAT and FQDESV (reference sequence). The CDR3 is 15 amino acids.